This T cell receptor (beta chain) was identified during a study of T cells after yellow fever vaccination. Study-wide results and limits: Reappearing after the booster were most of the clones from primary vaccination (around 96% CD4, 85% to 90% CD8). Bulk-population clonotypes that are abundant could appear as contaminants in FACS-sorted repertoires. Some clonotypes, a small share, were shared between CD4 and CD8 compartments.

With respect to this clonotype: Its cognate antigen is unknown.

The V end was cut by 5 bases, the J end by 1 base, with 12 bases between. This CDR3 comprises 15 residues. The germline gives CDR1 SGHKS, CDR2 YYEKEE (reference sequence). They built TCR cDNA with 5'RACE template switching, a step that put in a universal primer site and UMIs. TCRdb re-derived calls from the 5' RACE reads in MiXCR, one entry per CDR3 protein. Of 610,000 or so distinct CDR3 sequences listed, roughly an eighth are singletons. The chain uses TRBV5-5 and TRBJ2-2; no definite D call. Sequencing used PBMCs, obtained on the day of the yellow fever booster vaccination. This sequence originates from a man aged 25-45 years who received the YFV17D yellow fever vaccine. Here the CDR3 DNA reads TGTGCCAGCAGGAGAGAGGCCGTGAACACCGGGGAGCTGTTTTTT. This encodes CASRREAVNTGELFF.